The present entry profiles one T cell receptor beta chain with its context. The protocol was immunoSEQ multiplex PCR, while the TCRdb copy is restricted to in-frame clones and leaves out a portion. The sample carries about 69,000 clones, over 80% recorded once. Germline V gene sequence: CDR1 SGHDT, CDR2 YYEEEE. With V trimmed by 1 base and J by 8 bases, 8 bases remained unmatched. This CDR3 comprises 15 residues. This sample was included in a study of technical replicates of blood from a few donors. V and J are TRBV5-6 and TRBJ2-1; 8 bases are a match to TRBD1. This clonotype was obtained from a human donor in good health. Some clones in this sample may be carry-over from other donors' samples. Material for sequencing was PBMCs. The CDR3 bases are TGTGCCAGCAGCTTGTTGCAGGGGGCTATTGATGAGCAGTTCTTC. It encodes CASSLLQGAIDEQFF.